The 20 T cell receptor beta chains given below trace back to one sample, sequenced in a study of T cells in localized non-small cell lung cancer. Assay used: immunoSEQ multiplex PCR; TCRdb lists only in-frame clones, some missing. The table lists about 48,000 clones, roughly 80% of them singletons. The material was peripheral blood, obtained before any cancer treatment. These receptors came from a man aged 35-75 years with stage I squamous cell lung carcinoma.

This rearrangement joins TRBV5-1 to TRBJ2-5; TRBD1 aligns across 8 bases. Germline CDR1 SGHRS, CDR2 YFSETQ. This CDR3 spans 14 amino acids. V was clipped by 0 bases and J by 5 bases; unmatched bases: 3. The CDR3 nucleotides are TGCGCCAGCAGCTTGGGGACAGGGAGGGAGACCCAGTACTTC. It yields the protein CASSLGTGRETQYF.

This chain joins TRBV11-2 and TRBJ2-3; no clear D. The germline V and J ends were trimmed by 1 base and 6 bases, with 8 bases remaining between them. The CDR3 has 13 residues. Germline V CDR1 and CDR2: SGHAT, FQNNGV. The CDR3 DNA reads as TGTGCCAGCAGCTTAGGCCTGGTGGATACGCAGTATTTT. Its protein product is CASSLGLVDTQYF.

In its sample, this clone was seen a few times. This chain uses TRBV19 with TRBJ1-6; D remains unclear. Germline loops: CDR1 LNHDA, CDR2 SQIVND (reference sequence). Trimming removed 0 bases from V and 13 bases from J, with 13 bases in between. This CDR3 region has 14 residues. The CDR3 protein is CASSIDSDGYPLHF. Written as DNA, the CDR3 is TGTGCCAGTAGTATAGACTCGGACGGCTATCCCCTCCACTTT.

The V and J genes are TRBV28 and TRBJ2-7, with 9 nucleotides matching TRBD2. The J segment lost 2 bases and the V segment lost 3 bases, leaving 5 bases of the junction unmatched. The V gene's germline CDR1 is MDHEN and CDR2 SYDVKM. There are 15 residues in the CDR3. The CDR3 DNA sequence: TGTGCCAGCAGTTTGGGCGGGGGGGATCCCTACGAGCAGTACTTC. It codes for CASSLGGGDPYEQYF.

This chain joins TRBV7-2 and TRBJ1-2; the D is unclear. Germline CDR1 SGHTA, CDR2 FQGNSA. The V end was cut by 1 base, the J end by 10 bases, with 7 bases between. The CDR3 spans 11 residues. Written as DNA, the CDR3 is TGTGCCAGCAGCTTAGGGACCGTCTACACCTTC. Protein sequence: CASSLGTVYTF.

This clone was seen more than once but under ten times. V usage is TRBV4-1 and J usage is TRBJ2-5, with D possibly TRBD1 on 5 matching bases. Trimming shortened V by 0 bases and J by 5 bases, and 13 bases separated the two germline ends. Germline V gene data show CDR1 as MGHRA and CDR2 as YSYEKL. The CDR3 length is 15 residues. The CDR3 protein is CASSQDLGLGETQYF. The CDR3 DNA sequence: TGCGCCAGCAGCCAAGATCTGGGGCTAGGGGAGACCCAGTACTTC.

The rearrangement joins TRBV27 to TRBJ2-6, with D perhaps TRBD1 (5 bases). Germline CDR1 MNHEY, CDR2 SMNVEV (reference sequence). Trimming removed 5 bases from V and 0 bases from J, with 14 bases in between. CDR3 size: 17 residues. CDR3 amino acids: CASSPLRQISGANVLTF. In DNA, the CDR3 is TGTGCCAGCAGTCCCCTCCGACAGATCTCTGGGGCCAACGTCCTGACTTTC.

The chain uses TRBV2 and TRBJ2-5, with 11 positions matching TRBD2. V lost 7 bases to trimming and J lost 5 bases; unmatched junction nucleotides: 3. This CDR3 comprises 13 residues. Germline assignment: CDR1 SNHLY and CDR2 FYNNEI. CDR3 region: CASMTSGVETQYF. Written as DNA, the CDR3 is TGTGCCAGCATGACTAGCGGGGTGGAGACCCAGTACTTC.

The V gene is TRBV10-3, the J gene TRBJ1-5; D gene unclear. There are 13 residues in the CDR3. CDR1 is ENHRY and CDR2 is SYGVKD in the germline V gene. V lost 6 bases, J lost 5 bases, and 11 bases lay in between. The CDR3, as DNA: TGTGCCATCAGCGGACGGACGGATCAGCCCCAGCATTTT. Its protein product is CAISGRTDQPQHF.

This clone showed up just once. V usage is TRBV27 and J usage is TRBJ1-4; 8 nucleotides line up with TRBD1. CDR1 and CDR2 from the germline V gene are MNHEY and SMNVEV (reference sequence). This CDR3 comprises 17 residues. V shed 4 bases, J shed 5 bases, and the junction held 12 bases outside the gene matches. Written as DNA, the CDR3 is TGTGCCAGCAGTTACCGAGGACAGGGAGTCCTGAATGAAAAACTGTTTTTT. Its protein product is CASSYRGQGVLNEKLFF.

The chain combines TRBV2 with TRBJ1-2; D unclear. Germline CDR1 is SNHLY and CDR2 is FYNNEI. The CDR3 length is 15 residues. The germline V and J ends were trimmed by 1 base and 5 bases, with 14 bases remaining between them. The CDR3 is CASSEESGRVYGYTF. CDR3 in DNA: TGTGCCAGCAGTGAAGAGAGCGGGCGGGTGTATGGCTACACCTTC.

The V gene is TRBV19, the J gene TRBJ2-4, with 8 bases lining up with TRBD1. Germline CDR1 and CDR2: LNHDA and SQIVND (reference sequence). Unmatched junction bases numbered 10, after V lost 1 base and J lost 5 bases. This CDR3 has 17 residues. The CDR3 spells CASSIVPGQGKENIQYF. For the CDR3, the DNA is TGTGCCAGTAGTATAGTACCCGGACAGGGAAAAGAAAACATTCAGTACTTC.

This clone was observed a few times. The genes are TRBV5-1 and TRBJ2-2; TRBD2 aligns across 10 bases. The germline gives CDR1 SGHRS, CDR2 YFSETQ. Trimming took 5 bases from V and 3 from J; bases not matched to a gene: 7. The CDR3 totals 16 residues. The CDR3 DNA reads TGCGCCAGCAGTGCATCTAGCGGGGGTCACACCGGGGAGCTGTTTTTT. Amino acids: CASSASSGGHTGELFF.

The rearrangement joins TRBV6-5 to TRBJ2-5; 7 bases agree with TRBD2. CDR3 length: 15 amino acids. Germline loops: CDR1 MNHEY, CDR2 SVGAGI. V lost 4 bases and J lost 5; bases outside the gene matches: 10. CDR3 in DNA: TGTGCCAGCAGTTCCCGCGGGCGGGGGTTGGAGACCCAGTACTTC. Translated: CASSSRGRGLETQYF.

The CDR3 DNA reads TGTGCCAGCAGCCAAGATTGGTATAGGAAGAGGTCATCTGAAGCTTTCTTT. Amino acid sequence: CASSQDWYRKRSSEAFF. The rearrangement joins TRBV4-2 to TRBJ1-1; D is undetermined. The CDR3 length is 17 residues. The V and J ends lost 0 bases and 6 bases respectively, with 20 bases between them. Germline V gene sequence: CDR1 LGHNA, CDR2 YNFKEQ.

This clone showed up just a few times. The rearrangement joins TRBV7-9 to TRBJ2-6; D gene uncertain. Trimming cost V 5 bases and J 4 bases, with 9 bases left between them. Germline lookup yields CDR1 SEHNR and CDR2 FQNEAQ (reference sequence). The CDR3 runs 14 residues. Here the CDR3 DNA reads TGTGCCAGCAGCCCTACCTCGGGGGCCAACGTCCTGACTTTC. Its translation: CASSPTSGANVLTF. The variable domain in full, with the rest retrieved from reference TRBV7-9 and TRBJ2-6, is DTGVSQNPRHKITKRGQNVTFRCDPISEHNRLYWYRQTLGQGPEFLTYFQNEAQLEKSRLLSDRFSAERPKGSFSTLEIQRTEQGDSAMYLCASSPTSGANVLTFGAGSRLTVL.

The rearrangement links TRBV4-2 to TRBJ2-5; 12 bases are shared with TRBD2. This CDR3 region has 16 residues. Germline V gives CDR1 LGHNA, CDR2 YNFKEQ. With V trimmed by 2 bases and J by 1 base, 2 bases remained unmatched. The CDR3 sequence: CASSQRTSGVQETQYF. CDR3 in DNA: TGTGCCAGCAGCCAAAGGACTAGCGGGGTCCAAGAGACCCAGTACTTC.

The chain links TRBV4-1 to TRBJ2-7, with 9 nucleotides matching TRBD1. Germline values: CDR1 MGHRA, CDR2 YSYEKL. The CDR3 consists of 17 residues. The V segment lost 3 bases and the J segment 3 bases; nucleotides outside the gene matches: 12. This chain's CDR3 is CASSQSSGTGNFYEQYF. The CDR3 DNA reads TGCGCCAGCAGCCAGTCAAGCGGGACAGGGAATTTCTACGAGCAGTACTTC.

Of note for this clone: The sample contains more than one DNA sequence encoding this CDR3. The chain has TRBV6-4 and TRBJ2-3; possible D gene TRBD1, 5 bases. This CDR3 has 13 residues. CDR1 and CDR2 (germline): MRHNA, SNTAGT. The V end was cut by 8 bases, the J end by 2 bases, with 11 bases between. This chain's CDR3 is CASGAGHTDTQYF. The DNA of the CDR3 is TGTGCCAGCGGGGCTGGCCACACAGATACGCAGTATTTT.

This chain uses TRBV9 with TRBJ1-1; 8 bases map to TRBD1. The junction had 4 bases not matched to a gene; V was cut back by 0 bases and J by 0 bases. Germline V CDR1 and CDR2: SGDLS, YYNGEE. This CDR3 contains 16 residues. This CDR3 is CASSVATGELNTEAFF. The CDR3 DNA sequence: TGTGCCAGCAGCGTAGCGACAGGGGAACTGAACACTGAAGCTTTCTTT. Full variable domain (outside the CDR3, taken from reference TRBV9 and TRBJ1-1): DSGVTQTPKHLITATGQRVTLRCSPRSGDLSVYWYQQSLDQGLQFLIQYYNGEERAKGNILERFSAQQFPDLHSELNLSSLELGDSALYFCASSVATGELNTEAFFGQGTRLTVV.